This T cell receptor beta chain was captured in a study of cytomegalovirus exposure and HLA in healthy donors. Points from the study as a whole: Several of the most significant clusters appeared, in a later analysis, to be linked to common viral pathogens.

The CDR3 spans 14 residues. Germline CDR1 reads MRHNA; CDR2 reads SNTAGT. J lost 6 bases, V lost 6 bases, and 5 bases had no gene match. This PCR relied on a set of 60 Vbeta primers and 13 Jbeta primers. TCRdb's copy holds only in-frame clones and misses some; the assay was immunoSEQ multiplex PCR. The table records 150,000 to 200,000 clones, 80% to 85% of them present only once. This clone has a handful of counts. The target antigen is unknown. Healthy bone marrow donors supplied every sample. The clonotype originates from a woman aged 40 to 50 in good health and CMV-seronegative. The sample comprised PBMCs. This chain connects TRBV6-4 to TRBJ2-2; 9 positions match TRBD1. In DNA form, the CDR3 reads TGTGCCAGCAGCGGGACAGGGAGTGCCGGGGAGCTGTTTTTT. Encoded protein: CASSGTGSAGELFF.